A single sample gave rise to the 10 T cell receptor beta chains below, sequenced in a study of T cell responses to AZD1222 COVID-19 vaccine. The repertoire was sequenced with immunoSEQ multiplex PCR; TCRdb's copy has only in-frame clones and lacks some. In the table there are about 130,000 clones, approximately 92% of which are singletons. Here the sequenced sample was peripheral blood, taken 28 days after the second AZD1222 dose. The receptors were gathered from an adult who received the AZD1222 COVID-19 vaccine.

The chain couples TRBV12-3 or TRBV12-4 to TRBJ1-6; TRBD1 aligns across 7 bases. The CDR3 loop spans 13 amino acids. The V segment lost 2 bases and the J segment 10 bases; nucleotides outside the gene matches: 2. CDR3 loop: CASSLPGGSPLHF. The CDR3 DNA reads as TGTGCCAGCAGTTTACCAGGGGGATCACCCCTCCACTTT.

V and J are TRBV4-1 and TRBJ1-6; no clear D gene. The length of the CDR3 is 13 residues. Germline V gene sequence: CDR1 MGHRA, CDR2 YSYEKL. Trimming shortened V by 1 base and J by 10 bases, and 8 bases separated the two germline ends. CDR3 DNA: TGCGCCAGCAGCCAAGTGCGGGAATCACCCCTCCACTTT. Its translation: CASSQVRESPLHF.

The table lists this clone with a count of one. This rearrangement joins TRBV30 to TRBJ1-6, with D unresolved. The CDR3 loop spans 13 amino acids. Germline CDR1 is GTSNPN and CDR2 is SVGIG (reference sequence). V lost 2 bases to trimming and J lost 7 bases, with 9 bases between them. This CDR3 is CAWSSVGNSPLHF. The CDR3 nucleotides are TGTGCCTGGAGTAGTGTTGGGAATTCACCCCTCCACTTT.

The gene calls are TRBV18 and TRBJ1-1; the D is unclear. This CDR3 is built from 16 residues. Germline V CDR1 and CDR2: KGHSH, LQKENI. V lost 3 bases to trimming and J lost 4 bases, with 18 bases between them. The CDR3 DNA reads as TGTGCCAGCTCACCGATGGACCAAAACCTTGGCACTGAAGCTTTCTTT. Its translation: CASSPMDQNLGTEAFF.

V gene TRBV7-2 combines with J gene TRBJ2-1; 7 nucleotides match TRBD2. The V and J ends lost 4 bases and 7 bases, in that order; junction bases with no gene match: 7. Germline-derived CDR1 and CDR2 are SGHTA and FQGNSA. CDR3 length: 14 amino acids. CDR3 protein: CASSWGGFSNEQFF. The CDR3 coding sequence is TGTGCCAGCAGCTGGGGGGGGTTTTCGAATGAGCAGTTCTTC.

V is TRBV14 and J is TRBJ2-3; no definite D call. V was clipped by 1 base and J by 4 bases, with 9 bases between them. Per the germline V gene, CDR1 is SGHDN and CDR2 is FVKESK. The CDR3 is 14 residues long. This chain's CDR3 is CASSQVPTADTQYF. CDR3 nucleotides: TGTGCCAGCAGCCAAGTTCCCACGGCAGATACGCAGTATTTT.

This clone has only one observation. This chain joins TRBV6-5 and TRBJ2-7, with TRBD1 identical over 9 bases. This CDR3 contains 14 residues. Germline V CDR1 and CDR2: MNHEY, SVGAGI. With V trimmed by 2 bases and J by 4 bases, 3 bases remained unmatched. DNA of the CDR3: TGTGCCAGCAGTTACGACAGGGGGAGGTACGAGCAGTACTTC. Translated: CASSYDRGRYEQYF.

The chain employs TRBV7-2 and TRBJ1-6, with 7 bases lining up with TRBD1. CDR3 size: 14 residues. V was clipped by 5 bases and J by 8 bases; unmatched bases: 6. Per the germline V gene, CDR1 is SGHTA and CDR2 is FQGNSA. The CDR3 sequence is CASSQDREYSPLHF. The CDR3 region has the DNA TGTGCCAGCAGCCAAGACAGGGAGTATTCACCCCTCCACTTT.

The V call is TRBV5-1, the J call TRBJ2-5; the D is unclear. This CDR3 contains 13 residues. Trimming pared 0 bases from V and 3 bases from J, leaving 6 bases between. Germline CDR1 and CDR2: SGHRS and YFSETQ. The CDR3 is CASSLDGKETQYF. The CDR3 DNA is TGCGCCAGCAGCTTGGACGGAAAAGAGACCCAGTACTTC.

J is TRBJ1-5 and V is TRBV5-5; D is undetermined. CDR1 SGHKS and CDR2 YYEKEE come from the germline V gene (reference sequence). There are 14 residues in the CDR3. Trimming removed 0 bases from V and 11 bases from J, with 15 bases in between. This CDR3 reads CASSLVAGSPAQHF. The CDR3 region has the DNA TGTGCCAGCAGCTTGGTGGCGGGTAGCCCGGCCCAGCATTTT.